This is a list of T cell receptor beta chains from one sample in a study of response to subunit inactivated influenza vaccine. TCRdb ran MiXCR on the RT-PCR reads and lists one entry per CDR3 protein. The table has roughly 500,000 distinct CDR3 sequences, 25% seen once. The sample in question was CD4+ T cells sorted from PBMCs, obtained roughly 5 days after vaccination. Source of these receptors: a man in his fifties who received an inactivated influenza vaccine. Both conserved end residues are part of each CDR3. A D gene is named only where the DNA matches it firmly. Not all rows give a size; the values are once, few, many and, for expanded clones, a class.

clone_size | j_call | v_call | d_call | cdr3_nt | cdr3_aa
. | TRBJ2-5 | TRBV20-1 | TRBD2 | TGCAGTGCTAGAGATAGTGTGGGAGGGCCGGGAGAGACCCAGTACTTC | CSARDSVGGPGETQYF
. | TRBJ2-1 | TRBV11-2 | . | TGTGCCAGCAGCTTCCAGGGAAGGGGGGGCCCTAGCTCCTACAATGAGCAGTTCTTC | CASSFQGRGGPSSYNEQFF
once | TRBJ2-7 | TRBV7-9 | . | TGTGCCAGCAGCTTAGTGGGGTTCGACGAGCAGTACTTC | CASSLVGFDEQYF
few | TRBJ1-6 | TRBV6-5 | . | TGTGCCAGCAGTTACGCGCCACATAGCTCCTATAATTCACCCCTCCACTTT | CASSYAPHSSYNSPLHF
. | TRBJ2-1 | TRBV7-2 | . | TGTGCCAGCAACACGGTGGGGGCAGAAAAGAATGAGCAGTTCTTC | CASNTVGAEKNEQFF
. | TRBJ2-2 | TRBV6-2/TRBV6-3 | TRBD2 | TGTGCCAGCAGTTCAGCGGGGATTGAGGGTGCCGGGGAGCTGTTTTTT | CASSSAGIEGAGELFF
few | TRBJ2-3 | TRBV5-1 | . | TGCGCCAGCGGAATTCCCGGGACCACAGATACGCAGTATTTT | CASGIPGTTDTQYF
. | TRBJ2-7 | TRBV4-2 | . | TGTGCCAGCAGCCAAGGAGGGGAGTTCGAGCAGTACTTC | CASSQGGEFEQYF
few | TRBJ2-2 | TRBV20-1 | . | TGCAGTGCTAGAGATCTTCTAGTCCGGACCGGGGAGCTGTTTTTT | CSARDLLVRTGELFF
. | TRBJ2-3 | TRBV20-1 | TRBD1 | TGCAGTGCTCGCACACAGGGGGTCACAGATACGCAGTATTTT | CSARTQGVTDTQYF
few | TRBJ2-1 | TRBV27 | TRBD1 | TGTGCCAGCAGTTGGACAGGGGGCTCCTACAATGAGCAGTTCTTC | CASSWTGGSYNEQFF
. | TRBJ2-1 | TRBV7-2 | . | TGTGCCAGCAGCGAACGGGGAGCTGAGCAGTTCTTC | CASSERGAEQFF
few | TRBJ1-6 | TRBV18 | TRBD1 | TGTGCCAGCTCAGTTGGGACAGGCGATTCACCCCTCCACTTT | CASSVGTGDSPLHF
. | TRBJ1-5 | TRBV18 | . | TGTGCCAGCTCTCGTGAGCAGGGCAATCAGCCCCAGCATTTT | CASSREQGNQPQHF
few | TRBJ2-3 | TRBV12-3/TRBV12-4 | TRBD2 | TGTGCCAGCAGTTTTACCGGGGGGGCCCCAGATACGCAGTATTTT | CASSFTGGAPDTQYF
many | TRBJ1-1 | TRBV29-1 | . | TGCAGCTCCTCGACAGCCACGAACACTGAAGCTTTCTTT | CSSSTATNTEAFF
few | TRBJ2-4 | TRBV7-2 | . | TGTGCCAGCAGCTTAGTGGCCAAAAACATTCAGTACTTC | CASSLVAKNIQYF
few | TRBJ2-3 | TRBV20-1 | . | TGCAGTGCTAGAGATCCATATACGCAGTATTTT | CSARDPYTQYF
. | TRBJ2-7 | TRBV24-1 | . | TGTGCCACCAGTGATTTGATCCAACCCACAGAGACCTACGAGCAGTACTTC | CATSDLIQPTETYEQYF
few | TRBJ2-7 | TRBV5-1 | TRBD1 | TGCGCCAGCAGCTTGCCAGGGGGCCAGTACGAGCAGTACTTC | CASSLPGGQYEQYF
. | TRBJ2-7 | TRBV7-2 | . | TGTGCCAGCAGCCAAGGGGCTAGCACCCCCGTCGAGCAGTACTTC | CASSQGASTPVEQYF
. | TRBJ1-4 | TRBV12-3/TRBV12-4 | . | TGTGCCAGCAGTTTCTTCCCGGGGAGTGTAAACGAAAAACTGTTTTTT | CASSFFPGSVNEKLFF
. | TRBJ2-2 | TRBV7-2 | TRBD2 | TGTGCCAGCAGCTTAGCTAGCGGGGGCCGGGCCGGGGAGCTGTTTTTT | CASSLASGGRAGELFF
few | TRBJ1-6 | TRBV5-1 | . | TGCGCCAGCAGCTTGGCTAACCTCGACTCACCCCTCCACTTT | CASSLANLDSPLHF
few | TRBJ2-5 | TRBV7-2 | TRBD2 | TGTGCCAGCAGCTTCCCGGGGACTAGGAGAGAGACCCAGTACTTC | CASSFPGTRRETQYF
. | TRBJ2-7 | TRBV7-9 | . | TGTGCCAGCAGCCCCCCCAGAGGTCAGCAGTACTTC | CASSPPRGQQYF
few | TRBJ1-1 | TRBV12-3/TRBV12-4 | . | TGTGCCAGCAGTTTGTGGGGCACTGAAGCTTTCTTT | CASSLWGTEAFF
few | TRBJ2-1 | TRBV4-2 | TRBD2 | TGTGCCAGCAGCCAAGATCCCCTAGCGGGAGGGGGTGAGCAGTTCTTC | CASSQDPLAGGGEQFF
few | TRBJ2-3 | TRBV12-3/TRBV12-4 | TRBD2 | TGTGCCAGCAGTCCACTAGCGGGGGGCATCGCAGATACGCAGTATTTT | CASSPLAGGIADTQYF
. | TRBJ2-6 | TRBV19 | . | TGTGCCAGTAGTTTGGGACTGCTATTGTCTGGGGCCAACGTCCTGACTTTC | CASSLGLLLSGANVLTF
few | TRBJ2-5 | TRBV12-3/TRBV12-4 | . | TGTGCCAGCAGCGCCAGTCAGACCCAGTACTTC | CASSASQTQYF
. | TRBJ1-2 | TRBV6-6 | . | TGTGCCAGCAAACCAGGGCGGAACTATGGCTACACCTTC | CASKPGRNYGYTF
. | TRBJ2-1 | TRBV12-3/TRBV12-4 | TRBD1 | TGTGCCAGCAGTCTTGGACAGGTAACCTACAATGAGCAGTTCTTC | CASSLGQVTYNEQFF
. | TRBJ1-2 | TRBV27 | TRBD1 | TGTGCCAGCAGTTTCCGGACAGGGCCAAACTATGGCTACACCTTC | CASSFRTGPNYGYTF
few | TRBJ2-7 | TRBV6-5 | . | TGTGCCAGCAGTTACGGATGGTGGCAATCCTACGAGCAGTACTTC | CASSYGWWQSYEQYF
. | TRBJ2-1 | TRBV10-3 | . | TGTGCCATCGGCGGGCTGGGGGTCAGGGACAATGAGCAGTTCTTC | CAIGGLGVRDNEQFF
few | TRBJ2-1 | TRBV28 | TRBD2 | TGTGCCAGCGGGGGGGAGGGCTCCTACAATGAGCAGTTCTTC | CASGGEGSYNEQFF
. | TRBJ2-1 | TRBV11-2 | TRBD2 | TGTGCCAGCAGCTTAGTGGAGGGGAGCGGGGTTTTTGAGCAGTTCTTC | CASSLVEGSGVFEQFF
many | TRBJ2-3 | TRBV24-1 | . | TGTGCCACCAGTGATCCCGACGGTTGGGGCCCAGATACGCAGTATTTT | CATSDPDGWGPDTQYF
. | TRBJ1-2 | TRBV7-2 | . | TGTGCCAGCAGCTTAGATCGTATAAGCTACACCTTC | CASSLDRISYTF
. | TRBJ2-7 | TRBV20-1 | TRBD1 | TGCAGTGCTGACAGGGGCTCCTACGAGCAGTACTTC | CSADRGSYEQYF
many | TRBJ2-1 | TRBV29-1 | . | TGCAGCGTTGAAGCCGGGGGTACCTACAATGAGCAGTTCTTC | CSVEAGGTYNEQFF
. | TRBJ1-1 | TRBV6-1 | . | TGTGCCAGCAGGAGGGGTTTGAAGGACACTGAAGCTTTCTTT | CASRRGLKDTEAFF
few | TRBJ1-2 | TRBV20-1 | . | TGCAGTGCTAGTGTCCTAGGAAGGGGTGGCTACACCTTC | CSASVLGRGGYTF
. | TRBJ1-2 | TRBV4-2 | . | TGTGCCAGCAGCCAAGATCACGGACGGGCCTATGGCTACACCTTC | CASSQDHGRAYGYTF
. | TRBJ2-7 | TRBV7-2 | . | TGTGCCAGCAGAAAAACTAGCGAGCAGTACTTC | CASRKTSEQYF
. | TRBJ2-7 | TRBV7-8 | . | TGTGCCAGCAGCTTAGCCTTAGAATACTACGAGCAGTACTTC | CASSLALEYYEQYF
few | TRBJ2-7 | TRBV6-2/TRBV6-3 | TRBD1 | TGTGCCAGCAGTTACCCGCCGGGACAGGGGTCCTACGAGCAGTACTTC | CASSYPPGQGSYEQYF
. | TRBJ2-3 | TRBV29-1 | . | TGCAGCGGGGCCCGGGGGACAGATACGCAGTATTTT | CSGARGTDTQYF
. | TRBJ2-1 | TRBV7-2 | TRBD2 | TGTGCCAGCAGCATCGGGAGGACCGCAAACAATGAGCAGTTCTTC | CASSIGRTANNEQFF
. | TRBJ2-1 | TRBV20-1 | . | TGCAGTGCTAAAGGCCCCACCGCCAATGAGCAGTTCTTC | CSAKGPTANEQFF
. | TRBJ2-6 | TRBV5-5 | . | TGTGCCAGCAGCTTTCCGATGTCTGGGGCCAACGTCCTGACTTTC | CASSFPMSGANVLTF
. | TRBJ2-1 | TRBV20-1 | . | TGCAGTGCTCGAGGGGGGAGGGACGAGCAGTTCTTC | CSARGGRDEQFF
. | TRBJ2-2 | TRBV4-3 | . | TGCGCCAGCAGCCAAGACGTTCCGCCGAACACCGGGGAGCTGTTTTTT | CASSQDVPPNTGELFF